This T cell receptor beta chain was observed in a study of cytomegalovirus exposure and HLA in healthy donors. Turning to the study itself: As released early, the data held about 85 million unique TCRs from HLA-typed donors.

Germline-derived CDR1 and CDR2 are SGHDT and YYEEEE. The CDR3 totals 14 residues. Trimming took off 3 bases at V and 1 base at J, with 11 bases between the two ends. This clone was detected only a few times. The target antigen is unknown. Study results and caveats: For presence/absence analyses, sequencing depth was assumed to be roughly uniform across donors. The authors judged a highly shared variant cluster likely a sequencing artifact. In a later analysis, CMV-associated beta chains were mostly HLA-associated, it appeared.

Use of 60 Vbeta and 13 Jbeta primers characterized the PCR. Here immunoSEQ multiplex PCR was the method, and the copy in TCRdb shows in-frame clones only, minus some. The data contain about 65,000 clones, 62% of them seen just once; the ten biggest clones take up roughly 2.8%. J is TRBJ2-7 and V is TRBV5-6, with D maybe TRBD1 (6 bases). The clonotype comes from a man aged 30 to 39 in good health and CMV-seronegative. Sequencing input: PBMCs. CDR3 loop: CASSSSTGSYEQYF. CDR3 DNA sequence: TGTGCCAGCAGCTCTTCGACAGGATCCTACGAGCAGTACTTC.